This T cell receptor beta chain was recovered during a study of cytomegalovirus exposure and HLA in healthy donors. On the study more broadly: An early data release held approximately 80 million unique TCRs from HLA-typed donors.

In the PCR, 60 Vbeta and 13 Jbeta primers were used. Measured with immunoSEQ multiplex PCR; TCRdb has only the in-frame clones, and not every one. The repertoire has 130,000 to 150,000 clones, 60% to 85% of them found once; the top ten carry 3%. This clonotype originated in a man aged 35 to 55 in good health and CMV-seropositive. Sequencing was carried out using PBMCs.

CDR3 residues: CASSPTPGRRRYQETQYF. The CDR3 DNA is TGTGCCAGCAGTCCGACCCCCGGGAGGCGGAGGTACCAAGAGACCCAGTACTTC. The chain combines TRBV28 with TRBJ2-5; 7 nucleotides align to TRBD2. The J segment lost 0 bases and the V segment lost 5 bases, leaving 15 bases of the junction unmatched. The CDR3 runs to 18 residues. CDR1 and CDR2 (germline): MDHEN, SYDVKM.